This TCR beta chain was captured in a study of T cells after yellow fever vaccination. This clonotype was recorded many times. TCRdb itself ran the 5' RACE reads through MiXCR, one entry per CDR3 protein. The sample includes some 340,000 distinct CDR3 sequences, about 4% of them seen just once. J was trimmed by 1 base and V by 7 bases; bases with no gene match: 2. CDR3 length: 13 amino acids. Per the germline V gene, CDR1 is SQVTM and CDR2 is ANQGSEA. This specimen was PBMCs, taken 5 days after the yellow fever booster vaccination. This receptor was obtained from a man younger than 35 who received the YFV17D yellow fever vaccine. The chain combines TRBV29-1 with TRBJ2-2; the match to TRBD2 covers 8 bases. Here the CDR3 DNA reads TGCAGCGCCCGGGGGGGGAACACCGGGGAGCTGTTTTTT. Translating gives CSARGGNTGELFF.